This entry is about one T cell receptor (beta chain). Some clones are missing from TCRdb's copy, which holds only in-frame ones; the method was immunoSEQ multiplex PCR. The table lists some 1,900,000 clones, about 95% of them singletons. The data stem from a study of shared clonotypes between healthy human individuals. CDR3 length: 18 amino acids. The germline CDR1 and CDR2 sequences are SGDLS and YYNGEE. V lost 0 bases and J lost 6, with 25 bases in between. Naivety among CD8 cells was defined by CD45RO negativity and positive CCR7 selection, thereby excluding terminally differentiated effector memory CD45RA+ cells.

The sample consisted of naive CD8+ T cells sorted from blood. This clonotype originated in a man aged 18 to 29 in good health. The chain joins TRBV9 to TRBJ2-7, with D perhaps TRBD1 or TRBD2 (5 bases each). CDR3: CASSVEDSVGQGYSEQYF. Written as DNA, the CDR3 is TGTGCCAGCAGCGTAGAGGACTCAGTGGGGCAGGGATACAGCGAGCAGTACTTC.